The source of this T cell receptor beta chain is a study of OX40 agonist ivuxolimab in advanced cancers. In the study overall: The dose-escalation group included hepatocellular carcinoma, melanoma, renal cell carcinoma and head and neck cancer.

V shed 4 bases and J shed 6 bases, with 17 bases lying between them. CDR1 SGHRS and CDR2 YFSETQ come from the germline V gene. The CDR3 length is 14 residues. Assay used: immunoSEQ multiplex PCR; TCRdb lists only in-frame clones, some missing. The sample records more than 80,000 clones, 80% to 90% being singletons. This clonotype was sampled from an adult with an advanced solid tumor such as melanoma, head and neck, liver or kidney cancer. The chain recombines TRBV5-1 with TRBJ2-7; weak D call: TRBD1 (9 bases). The source was CD4+ or CD8+ T cells sorted from blood, collected in a trial of the OX40 agonist ivuxolimab. CDR3 loop: CASSPGGTGPEQYF. Here the CDR3 DNA reads TGCGCCAGCAGCCCGGGGGGGACAGGGCCCGAGCAGTACTTC.